The 22 T cell receptor beta chains in this list originate from one sample, sequenced in a study of radiation and T cells in renal cell carcinoma. The assay was immunoSEQ multiplex PCR, and TCRdb's table has in-frame clones only and misses some. The profile covers more than 140,000 clones, with approximately 87% appearing a single time and 20% to 25% taken by the ten largest. Described time point: baseline pretreatment blood. The treatment here: 15 Gy SBRT to primary tumor, nephrectomy 4 weeks later. This sample comprised blood, obtained from a patient whose treatment included radiotherapy and nephrectomy. These receptors were collected from a woman aged 45-65 years with renal cell carcinoma.

The CDR3 region is CASRGGTGGYEQYF. Here the CDR3 DNA reads TGTGCCAGCAGAGGCGGGACAGGAGGATACGAGCAGTACTTC. J is TRBJ2-7 and V is TRBV6-6, with 8 nucleotides matching TRBD1. Germline-derived CDR1 and CDR2 are MNHNY and SVGAGI (reference sequence). Trimming removed 6 bases from V and 4 bases from J; junction bases left unmatched: 8. This CDR3 is built from 14 residues.

The rearrangement uses TRBV10-3 and TRBJ1-6; D remains unclear. The V end lost 4 bases, the J end lost 0 bases, and 10 bases lay between the germline ends. The CDR3 extends over 16 amino acids. Germline-derived CDR1 and CDR2 are ENHRY and SYGVKD. Here the CDR3 DNA reads TGTGCCATCAGTGGAGGTATTAGCTCCTATAATTCACCCCTCCACTTT. Encoded protein: CAISGGISSYNSPLHF.

The table lists this clone with a few counts. J is TRBJ2-7 and V is TRBV28; D uncertain. Germline V gene data show CDR1 as MDHEN and CDR2 as SYDVKM. The V end was cut by 6 bases, the J end by 4 bases, with 13 bases between. This CDR3 spans 13 amino acids. The CDR3 bases are TGTGCCAGCAGCCTGGGAAAACTGTACGAGCAGTACTTC. Translated: CASSLGKLYEQYF.

This clone was recorded only once. The chain carries TRBV9 and TRBJ1-1, with 9 nucleotides matching TRBD1. The J segment lost 0 bases and the V segment lost 4 bases, leaving 4 bases of the junction unmatched. The CDR3 is 15 residues long. Germline CDR1 reads SGDLS; CDR2 reads YYNGEE. As DNA, the CDR3 is TGTGCCAGCAGCCCCAGACAGGGGGTGAACACTGAAGCTTTCTTT. Translation gives CASSPRQGVNTEAFF.

The rearrangement links TRBV5-6 to TRBJ2-1; D gene uncertain. Germline V lookup: CDR1 SGHDT, CDR2 YYEEEE. Trimming left V 0 bases short and J 5 bases short, with 6 bases between. This CDR3 contains 13 residues. The DNA of the CDR3 is TGTGCCAGCAGCTTGGGAAGAGACAATGAGCAGTTCTTC. It yields the protein CASSLGRDNEQFF.

This chain joins TRBV6-6 and TRBJ1-2, with 9 nucleotides matching TRBD1. There are 14 residues in the CDR3. The V gene end was trimmed by 5 bases and the J gene end by 8 bases; junction bases not matched to a gene: 9. The germline V gene has CDR1 MNHNY and CDR2 SVGAGI (reference sequence). CDR3 sequence reads: CASSTDRGTRGYTF. Here the CDR3 DNA reads TGTGCCAGCAGTACGGACAGGGGCACTAGGGGCTACACCTTC.

The V gene is TRBV5-5, the J gene TRBJ2-1; unclear D gene. This CDR3 comprises 15 residues. V was trimmed by 1 base and J by 0 bases, leaving 8 bases between them. Germline V lookup: CDR1 SGHKS, CDR2 YYEKEE (reference sequence). The DNA of the CDR3 is TGTGCCAGCAGCTTGTCTCCAGGCTCCTACAATGAGCAGTTCTTC. It is translated as CASSLSPGSYNEQFF. The variable domain in full, completed from reference TRBV5-5 and TRBJ2-1, reads DAGVTQSPTHLIKTRGQQVTLRCSPISGHKSVSWYQQVLGQGPQFIFQYYEKEERGRGNFPDRFSARQFPNYSSELNVNALLLGDSALYLCASSLSPGSYNEQFFGPGTRLTVL.

This chain connects TRBV9 to TRBJ2-1; D not certain. Germline-derived CDR1 and CDR2 are SGDLS and YYNGEE. Trimming removed 3 bases from V and 9 bases from J, with 10 bases in between. The CDR3 is 12 amino acids. The CDR3 nucleotides read TGTGCCAGCAGCGGGGGTTCCGGTGAGCAGTTCTTC. Translation gives CASSGGSGEQFF. Full variable domain (remainder filled in from reference TRBV9 and TRBJ2-1): DSGVTQTPKHLITATGQRVTLRCSPRSGDLSVYWYQQSLDQGLQFLIQYYNGEERAKGNILERFSAQQFPDLHSELNLSSLELGDSALYFCASSGGSGEQFFGPGTRLTVL.

This chain uses TRBV2 with TRBJ1-1; the match to TRBD1 covers 9 bases. Trimming removed 9 bases from V and 2 bases from J; junction bases left unmatched: 10. Germline CDR1 SNHLY, CDR2 FYNNEI. The CDR3 runs 15 residues. CDR3 residues: CASTGGSILNTEAFF. CDR3 DNA sequence: TGTGCCAGTACAGGGGGCAGCATCCTTAACACTGAAGCTTTCTTT. Full variable domain (missing parts from reference TRBV2 and TRBJ1-1): EPEVTQTPSHQVTQMGQEVILRCVPISNHLYFYWYRQILGQKVEFLVSFYNNEISEKSEIFDDQFSVERPDGSNFTLKIRSTKLEDSAMYFCASTGGSILNTEAFFGQGTRLTVV.

The chain carries TRBV5-4 and TRBJ2-7; no clear D gene. Germline CDR1 and CDR2: SGHNT and YYREEE (reference sequence). The V gene lost 5 bases and the J gene lost 0 bases, with 6 bases spanning the gap. CDR3 length equals 12 residues. For the CDR3, the DNA is TGTGCCAGCAGTGCAGACTCCTACGAGCAGTACTTC. Amino acid sequence: CASSADSYEQYF. Together with reference TRBV5-4 and TRBJ2-7, the CDR3 gives the full variable domain: ETGVTQSPTHLIKTRGQQVTLRCSSQSGHNTVSWYQQALGQGPQFIFQYYREEENGRGNFPPRFSGLQFPNYSSELNVNALELDDSALYLCASSADSYEQYFGPGTRLTVT.

Only a few counts were recorded for this clone. The V gene is TRBV4-2, the J gene TRBJ2-2; TRBD2 agrees at 9 bases. The CDR3 extends over 15 amino acids. Trimming removed 3 bases from V and 3 bases from J; junction bases left unmatched: 2. The germline V gene has CDR1 LGHNA and CDR2 YNFKEQ. The CDR3 loop reads CASSQASGDTGELFF. CDR3 sequence (DNA): TGTGCCAGCAGCCAGGCTAGCGGGGACACCGGGGAGCTGTTTTTT.

V and J are TRBV25-1 and TRBJ1-2, with D maybe TRBD1 (6 bases). Trimming took off 2 bases at V and 3 bases at J, with 13 bases between the two ends. CDR3 length: 15 amino acids. Germline-derived CDR1 and CDR2 are MGHDK and SYGVNS. The CDR3 nucleotides read TGTGCCAGCAGTGAACCAGGGGAGACTTACTATGGCTACACCTTC. Residues: CASSEPGETYYGYTF.

The chain joins TRBV7-2 to TRBJ2-7; maybe TRBD2 (6 bases). The germline V and J ends were trimmed by 1 base and 6 bases, with 13 bases remaining between them. This CDR3 is built from 14 residues. Germline loops: CDR1 SGHTA, CDR2 FQGNSA. As DNA, the CDR3 is TGTGCCAGCAGCTTAGTACACCCCGGGGGCGAGCAGTACTTC. As protein: CASSLVHPGGEQYF.

The chain combines TRBV19 with TRBJ1-3; D gene ambiguous. Germline CDR1 and CDR2: LNHDA and SQIVND (reference sequence). Trimming stripped 2 bases from V and 0 bases from J, with 11 bases between. The CDR3 is 16 residues long. Written as DNA, the CDR3 is TGTGCCAGTAGTATATCCCGGGAATTCTCTGGAAACACCATATATTTT. Protein product: CASSISREFSGNTIYF.

The V gene is TRBV4-1, the J gene TRBJ1-6; 9 nucleotides agree with TRBD1. Germline values: CDR1 MGHRA, CDR2 YSYEKL. Trimming removed 3 bases from V and 7 bases from J; junction bases left unmatched: 10. CDR3 size: 17 residues. The CDR3 protein is CASSQEQGAGTNSPLHF. The DNA for the CDR3 is TGCGCCAGCAGCCAGGAACAGGGGGCCGGAACAAATTCACCCCTCCACTTT.

The V call is TRBV6-5, the J call TRBJ2-7; 7 nucleotides align to TRBD1. V lost 5 bases, J lost 2 bases, and 6 bases stayed unmatched. CDR1 and CDR2 (germline): MNHEY, SVGAGI. The CDR3 has 14 amino acids. In DNA form, the CDR3 reads TGTGCCAGCAGTAGACCGGGACAGCCCTACGAGCAGTACTTC. It specifies CASSRPGQPYEQYF.

This CDR3 reads CAAAVTEIQETQYF. Here the CDR3 DNA reads TGTGCTGCAGCGGTTACTGAAATACAAGAGACCCAGTACTTC. V is TRBV7-9 and J is TRBJ2-5; possible D gene TRBD2, 5 bases. Per germline, CDR1 SEHNR and CDR2 FQNEAQ (reference sequence). The CDR3 sequence is 14 residues long.

The table lists this clone with a few counts. The CDR3 is CSATGGTGYTF. The CDR3 nucleotides are TGCAGTGCAACAGGGGGGACAGGCTACACCTTC. This chain uses TRBV20-1 with TRBJ1-2, with 8 bases identical to TRBD1. The CDR3 has 11 residues. V was pared by 6 bases and J by 8 bases, with 5 bases of the junction left unmatched. CDR1 is DFQATT and CDR2 is SNEGSKA in the germline V gene (reference sequence).

The chain links TRBV7-8 to TRBJ1-5; 7 positions match TRBD1. This CDR3 comprises 16 residues. CDR1 SGHVS and CDR2 FQNEAQ come from the germline V gene. The V gene end was trimmed by 3 bases and the J gene end by 0 bases; junction bases not matched to a gene: 5. The CDR3 nucleotides read TGTGCCAGCAGCTTGGACAGGACAGATAGCAATCAGCCCCAGCATTTT. Translation gives CASSLDRTDSNQPQHF.

This chain connects TRBV25-1 to TRBJ2-4, with D maybe TRBD1 (5 bases). Germline CDR1 and CDR2: MGHDK and SYGVNS. V was clipped by 8 bases and J by 13 bases, with 15 bases between them. This CDR3 is 11 amino acids long. DNA for the CDR3: TGTGCCAGCTTCCCCGACAGAACCCAGTACTTC. Translating it yields CASFPDRTQYF.

The chain carries TRBV5-8 and TRBJ1-5, with D perhaps TRBD1 (6 bases). This CDR3 has 14 amino acids. The germline V and J ends were trimmed by 2 bases and 1 base, with 7 bases remaining between them. Germline V gives CDR1 SGHTS, CDR2 YDEGEE. The CDR3 nucleotides read TGTGCCAGCAGCTTCCAGGGGAGCAATCAGCCCCAGCATTTT. This codes for CASSFQGSNQPQHF.

The chain combines TRBV4-3 with TRBJ1-5; no clear D gene. V shed 0 bases and J shed 3 bases, with 3 bases lying between them. Germline CDR1 LGHNA, CDR2 YSLEER. This CDR3 contains 13 residues. This chain's CDR3 is CASSQDLNQPQHF. Written as DNA, the CDR3 is TGCGCCAGCAGCCAAGATCTCAATCAGCCCCAGCATTTT.